This T cell receptor beta chain was sequenced during a study of identical twins. Whole-study findings and limits: Abundant beta clonotypes from cord blood bore fewer insertions; memory repertoires lacked this pattern. Beta out-of-frame sequences showed weaker excess twin sharing.

Unique molecular identifiers were present on the cDNA, which also gained a universal primer site by template switching. TCRdb re-called the 5' RACE reads through MiXCR, storing one row per CDR3 protein. The sample has roughly 1.6 million distinct CDR3 sequences, 32% seen once; the top ten hold around 0.3%. The CDR3 has 16 residues. Trimming took off 0 bases at V and 5 bases at J, with 14 bases between the two ends. Germline V gene sequence: CDR1 LNHNV, CDR2 YYDKDF (reference sequence). To note about this clonotype: Its matching antigen is unknown.

The rearrangement links TRBV15 to TRBJ2-1; D uncertain. Sequenced: cord blood. This clonotype was sampled from a newborn girl in good health. This CDR3 reads CATSRDRARRDNEQFF. CDR3 coding DNA: TGTGCCACCAGCAGAGATCGGGCCCGTAGGGACAATGAGCAGTTCTTC.